This TCR beta chain appears in the sequencing data of a study of blood T cell repertoires in COVID-19. Study as a whole: The United States, Italy and Spain were the sources of the acute and convalescent COVID-19 samples. Nucleic acid was either cDNA or gDNA, and it came from T cells, B-cell-depleted T cells, or PBMCs.

Only a few counts were recorded for this clone. The method was immunoSEQ multiplex PCR; TCRdb's version includes in-frame clones alone and lacks a portion of them. Among about 15,000 clones, about 81% were seen once, and the ten largest hold roughly 20%. Germline V CDR1 and CDR2: MNHEY, SVGEGT. V shed 6 bases and J shed 1 base, with 10 bases lying between them. CDR3 length equals 14 residues. The receptor was isolated from a man older than 75 with active or convalescent COVID-19. This chain joins TRBV6-2 or TRBV6-3 and TRBJ1-5; D unresolved. Sequenced material: peripheral blood. In DNA form, the CDR3 reads TGTGCCAGCAGCCGCGGCGAAAGCAATCAGCCCCAGCATTTT. It translates to CASSRGESNQPQHF.